These 3 T cell receptor beta chains originate from one sample sequenced in a study of shared clonotypes between healthy human individuals. Measured with immunoSEQ multiplex PCR; TCRdb has only the in-frame clones, and not every one. This table has some 2,400,000 clones, 95% appearing once. Sequencing was carried out using naive CD4+ T cells sorted from blood. Subset here: CD45RA+ positively selected. These receptors were obtained from a young man in good health.

The V call is TRBV5-1, the J call TRBJ2-3; the D gene is possibly TRBD1 (5 bases). V lost 4 bases and J lost 6, with 12 bases in between. The CDR3 length is 13 residues. Germline V lookup: CDR1 SGHRS, CDR2 YFSETQ. In nucleotides, the CDR3 is TGCGCCAGCAGCCCGATGACAGCTGATACGCAGTATTTT. Amino acids: CASSPMTADTQYF.

V gene TRBV7-2 combines with J gene TRBJ2-3; 7 bases are a match to TRBD2. The CDR3 extends over 17 amino acids. The trim removed 1 base at V and 2 bases at J, leaving 9 bases unmatched. The V gene's germline CDR1 is SGHTA and CDR2 FQGNSA. The chain's CDR3 is CASSLVWGGSDTDTQYF. CDR3 nucleotide sequence: TGTGCCAGCAGCTTAGTGTGGGGGGGGTCCGACACAGATACGCAGTATTTT.

The rearrangement joins TRBV7-2 to TRBJ1-2, with TRBD1 identical over 10 bases. CDR1 is SGHTA, CDR2 FQGNSA, per germline. J lost 7 bases, V lost 3 bases, and 5 bases had no gene match. The CDR3 loop spans 14 amino acids. CDR3 DNA: TGTGCCAGCAGCTTGGGCCGGGACAGGGGTGGCTACACCTTC. Amino acid sequence: CASSLGRDRGGYTF.